This T cell receptor beta chain came from a study of neurological immune-mediated disorders. Overall study findings and caveats: None of the CDR3 amino acid sequences in expanded clones turned up in more than one subject, which points to private repertoires in all groups.

This clonotype was seen at least ten times. Its antigen is undetermined. Each CDR3 protein is one row after TCRdb ran MiXCR on the 5' RACE reads. This sample has 50,000 to 60,000 distinct CDR3 sequences, with over 15% found just once. This CDR3 has 13 residues. Germline V gene lookup returns CDR1 KGHDR and CDR2 SFDVKD. V shed 9 bases and J shed 2 bases, with 9 bases lying between them. Sequenced input: PBMCs. The chain employs TRBV24-1 and TRBJ2-2, with D perhaps TRBD2 (6 bases). The receptor was derived from a man aged 55 to 70 in good health. CDR3 in amino acids: CATRDFNTGELFF. The CDR3 DNA sequence: TGTGCCACCCGGGACTTTAACACCGGGGAGCTGTTTTTT.